Presented here are 27 T cell receptor beta chains from one specimen sequenced in a study of response to subunit inactivated influenza vaccine. TCRdb called the RT-PCR reads again in MiXCR, with one record for every CDR3 protein. The profile shows 500,000 to 600,000 distinct CDR3 sequences, approximately 7.7% of them singletons. The sequencing here drew on PBMCs from blood, taken less than 30 months after vaccination. These TCRs come from a man between 45 and 75 years old who received an inactivated influenza vaccine.

This clonotype was detected ten times or more. This CDR3 reads CASSLDYRYEQYF. CDR3 DNA sequence: TGCGCCAGCAGCTTGGATTATCGCTACGAGCAGTACTTC. The chain is built from TRBV5-1 and TRBJ2-7; unclear D gene. V was pared by 0 bases and J by 3 bases, with 7 bases between. The length of the CDR3 is 13 residues. The germline gives CDR1 SGHRS, CDR2 YFSETQ.

This clonotype was counted between two and nine times. V and J are TRBV6-1 and TRBJ1-1, with a possible D match to TRBD1 (6 bases). CDR1 MNHNS and CDR2 SASEGT come from the germline V gene. The CDR3 runs 16 residues. V lost 6 bases to trimming and J lost 1 base, with 18 bases between them. The CDR3 reads CASRKIMWGRNTEAFF. CDR3 in DNA: TGTGCCAGCAGAAAGATTATGTGGGGGCGGAACACTGAAGCTTTCTTT.

The chain uses TRBV7-8 and TRBJ2-7; possibly TRBD1 for D (6 bases). The CDR3 extends over 13 amino acids. Trimming removed 5 bases from V and 5 bases from J, with 13 bases in between. CDR1 and CDR2 from the germline V gene are SGHVS and FQNEAQ. The CDR3 DNA is TGTGCCAGCAGCCTTAACAGGGATGACGAGCAGTACTTC. This sequence encodes CASSLNRDDEQYF.

This chain connects TRBV15 to TRBJ2-5; D gene uncertain. The CDR3 runs to 13 residues. V dropped 1 base and J dropped 4 bases, with 7 bases sitting between them. CDR1 LNHNV and CDR2 YYDKDF come from the germline V gene (reference sequence). The CDR3, as DNA: TGTGCCACCAGCAGAGCCAGCACAGAGACCCAGTACTTC. Translating gives CATSRASTETQYF.

This clonotype showed up many times. This chain uses TRBV5-1 with TRBJ2-4, with 12 positions matching TRBD1. J was trimmed by 5 bases and V by 0 bases; bases with no gene match: 3. In germline, CDR1 is SGHRS, CDR2 YFSETQ. The CDR3 extends over 16 amino acids. This CDR3 reads CASSLEGTGGQNIQYF. The CDR3, as DNA: TGCGCCAGCAGCTTGGAGGGGACAGGGGGCCAAAACATTCAGTACTTC.

This clonotype was detected only a few times. The CDR3 DNA follows: TGCGCCAGCAGCCAAGGGACCCCGGGACAGGGGTATGGTGGCTACACCTTC. Amino acids: CASSQGTPGQGYGGYTF. The J gene is TRBJ1-2, the V gene TRBV4-3; 10 nucleotides match TRBD1. V trimming: 1 base; J trimming: 7 bases; junction bases outside the gene matches: 12. The CDR3 is made up of 17 amino acids. Germline assignment: CDR1 LGHNA and CDR2 YSLEER.

This clonotype was picked up a small number of times. The chain carries TRBV7-9 and TRBJ2-1; 9 bases match TRBD2. Germline CDR1 reads SEHNR; CDR2 reads FQNEAQ (reference sequence). Losses at the gene ends were 5 bases for V and 10 bases for J; bases not matched to a gene: 0. This CDR3 has 11 amino acids. CDR3 protein: CASSGTSEQFF. The CDR3 region has the DNA TGTGCCAGCAGCGGGACTAGCGAGCAGTTCTTC.

This clonotype has only a few counts. This rearrangement joins TRBV12-3 or TRBV12-4 to TRBJ2-2; D is unclear. V was clipped by 4 bases and J by 4 bases, with 7 bases between them. The CDR3 totals 13 residues. The CDR3 loop is CASSSQSTGELFF. In nucleotides, the CDR3 is TGTGCCAGCAGTTCGCAGAGCACCGGGGAGCTGTTTTTT.

This clonotype has a count of ten or more. V usage is TRBV2 and J usage is TRBJ2-7; no firm D call. The germline gives CDR1 SNHLY, CDR2 FYNNEI. Trimming stripped 0 bases from V and 3 bases from J, with 12 bases between. The CDR3 totals 15 residues. The CDR3 reads CASSEAWTDNYEQYF. The CDR3, as DNA: TGTGCCAGCAGTGAAGCGTGGACGGATAACTACGAGCAGTACTTC. Based on the CDR3 plus reference TRBV2 and TRBJ2-7, the full variable domain is EPEVTQTPSHQVTQMGQEVILRCVPISNHLYFYWYRQILGQKVEFLVSFYNNEISEKSEIFDDQFSVERPDGSNFTLKIRSTKLEDSAMYFCASSEAWTDNYEQYFGPGTRLTVT.

This clonotype has only a few counts. This chain links TRBV9 with TRBJ2-3, with 8 bases matching TRBD1. With V trimmed by 4 bases and J by 3 bases, 10 bases remained unmatched. Germline CDR1 SGDLS, CDR2 YYNGEE. This CDR3 has 16 residues. CDR3 DNA: TGTGCCAGCAGCTCAATTCAGGGGGCGCTTACAGATACGCAGTATTTT. Protein: CASSSIQGALTDTQYF.

The rearrangement joins TRBV4-2 to TRBJ2-1; D is unclear. This CDR3 is 13 amino acids long. V lost 0 bases, J lost 9 bases, and 9 bases lay in between. CDR1 and CDR2 from the germline V gene are LGHNA and YNFKEQ. The CDR3 DNA reads TGTGCCAGCAGCCAAGATCAACCGGCTGAGCAGTTCTTC. Its protein is CASSQDQPAEQFF.

The chain combines TRBV12-5 with TRBJ2-1; 9 bases map to TRBD1. CDR1 is LGHNT, CDR2 FRNRAP, per germline. Losses at the gene ends were 1 base for V and 0 bases for J; bases not matched to a gene: 1. The CDR3 extends over 16 amino acids. This CDR3 reads CASGLATGGSYNEQFF. CDR3 DNA: TGTGCTAGTGGTTTGGCGACAGGGGGCTCCTACAATGAGCAGTTCTTC.

This clonotype was seen a few times. The chain's CDR3 is CASSLPSGSAVGELFF. The CDR3, as DNA: TGTGCCAGCAGTTTACCTAGCGGGAGTGCGGTTGGGGAGCTGTTTTTT. This chain links TRBV12-3 or TRBV12-4 with TRBJ2-2; 10 bases agree with TRBD2. This CDR3 has 16 amino acids. The J segment lost 8 bases and the V segment lost 2 bases, leaving 8 bases of the junction unmatched.

This clonotype was counted many times. The CDR3: CASSLYSSGPTGELFF. Here the CDR3 DNA reads TGTGCCAGCAGCTTGTATTCTAGCGGGCCCACCGGGGAGCTGTTTTTT. V and J are TRBV5-6 and TRBJ2-2; 8 bases fit TRBD2. Germline V gene data show CDR1 as SGHDT and CDR2 as YYEEEE. The CDR3 consists of 16 residues. Unmatched junction bases numbered 6, after V lost 1 base and J lost 4 bases.

This clonotype came up a few times. The chain couples TRBV7-2 to TRBJ2-3; D is ambiguous. Trimming removed 5 bases from V and 5 bases from J, with 11 bases in between. The CDR3 length is 13 residues. From germline, CDR1 is SGHTA and CDR2 FQGNSA. As DNA, the CDR3 is TGTGCCAGCAGCAAGAGGACCGAAGATACGCAGTATTTT. It codes for CASSKRTEDTQYF.

This clonotype occurred a few times. V gene TRBV29-1 combines with J gene TRBJ2-2; maybe TRBD1 (6 bases). CDR3 size: 15 residues. The ends were cut back, 7 bases at V and 4 bases at J, with 19 bases in the middle. Germline CDR1 is SQVTM and CDR2 is ANQGSEA. CDR3 loop: CSAMDGTPVTGELFF. The CDR3 coding sequence is TGCAGCGCCATGGACGGGACACCAGTCACCGGGGAGCTGTTTTTT.

This clonotype was seen ten or more times. The rearrangement links TRBV29-1 to TRBJ2-1; D is uncertain. Germline V gene lookup returns CDR1 SQVTM and CDR2 ANQGSEA. Trimming removed 3 bases at V and 6 bases at J, with 12 bases between. The length of the CDR3 is 13 residues. For the CDR3, the DNA is TGCAGCGTTGATCCTCGGGTACGCAATGAGCAGTTCTTC. Translating gives CSVDPRVRNEQFF.

The chain couples TRBV5-1 to TRBJ2-7; the D is unclear. The CDR3 is made up of 19 amino acids. Germline CDR1 and CDR2: SGHRS and YFSETQ. V shed 1 base and J shed 2 bases, with 25 bases lying between them. CDR3 sequence: CASSLWPPMGSLVPYEQYF. DNA of the CDR3: TGCGCCAGCAGCTTGTGGCCTCCTATGGGCTCTCTTGTCCCCTACGAGCAGTACTTC.

This clonotype was observed many times. Here the CDR3 DNA reads TGCGCCAGCAGCTTGGGTCAGGGGTCCAACGAGCAGTACTTC. This codes for CASSLGQGSNEQYF. The V call is TRBV5-1, the J call TRBJ2-7; D is perhaps TRBD1 (6 bases). Germline loops: CDR1 SGHRS, CDR2 YFSETQ. V was pared by 0 bases and J by 5 bases, with 12 bases between. This CDR3 spans 14 amino acids.

The chain combines TRBV6-2 or TRBV6-3 with TRBJ2-7, with D maybe TRBD2 (6 bases). The CDR3 is made up of 15 amino acids. The germline V and J ends were trimmed by 2 bases and 6 bases, with 17 bases remaining between them. Germline V gene data show CDR1 as MNHEY and CDR2 as SVGEGT. The CDR3 reads CASSYMASEFTEQYF. In nucleotides, the CDR3 is TGTGCCAGCAGTTACATGGCTAGCGAGTTCACCGAGCAGTACTTC.

The chain employs TRBV29-1 and TRBJ2-7, with 7 bases lining up with TRBD2. The CDR3 is made up of 15 amino acids. J was trimmed by 6 bases and V by 4 bases; bases with no gene match: 15. Germline values: CDR1 SQVTM, CDR2 ANQGSEA. In nucleotides, the CDR3 is TGCAGCGTTGGTTCGGTAAGAGGGAGGGCCTTCGAGCAGTACTTC. This codes for CSVGSVRGRAFEQYF.

This chain connects TRBV12-3 or TRBV12-4 to TRBJ1-2, with TRBD1 matching 9 bases. The CDR3 totals 13 residues. The V segment lost 3 bases and the J segment 7 bases; nucleotides outside the gene matches: 3. CDR3 bases: TGTGCCAGCAGTTTTACAGGGGGCGTTGGCTACACCTTC. Amino acids: CASSFTGGVGYTF.

The rearrangement joins TRBV4-2 to TRBJ2-1; D might be TRBD1 or TRBD2, each matching 5 bases. CDR3 length equals 15 residues. Germline values: CDR1 LGHNA, CDR2 YNFKEQ. V lost 1 base to trimming and J lost 6 bases, with 13 bases between them. As DNA, the CDR3 is TGTGCCAGCAGCCAAGCGAGGGGTCCCTTCAATGAGCAGTTCTTC. As protein: CASSQARGPFNEQFF.

The chain has TRBV7-2 and TRBJ2-2; D possibly corresponds to TRBD1 (6 bases). CDR1 is SGHTA and CDR2 is FQGNSA in the germline V gene. The germline V and J ends were trimmed by 3 bases and 1 base, with 9 bases remaining between them. There are 15 residues in the CDR3. CDR3 DNA: TGTGCCAGCAGCTTCGACAGGCAGAACACCGGGGAGCTGTTTTTT. Translated: CASSFDRQNTGELFF.

The rearrangement uses TRBV7-9 and TRBJ2-7, with D hard to call. CDR3 length equals 11 residues. V dropped 5 bases and J dropped 7 bases, with 9 bases sitting between them. Germline assignment: CDR1 SEHNR and CDR2 FQNEAQ (reference sequence). The CDR3 reads CASSRDGEQYF. Written as DNA, the CDR3 is TGTGCCAGCAGCCGTGATGGAGAGCAGTACTTC.

In this sample, this clonotype turned up a few times. This chain links TRBV5-8 with TRBJ1-5; 10 bases agree with TRBD1. Losses at the gene ends were 0 bases for V and 7 bases for J; bases not matched to a gene: 7. The germline V gene encodes CDR1 SGHTS and CDR2 YDEGEE. The CDR3 has 16 residues. As DNA, the CDR3 is TGTGCCAGCAGCTTGGCGACAGGGGGCGCGGGGCAGCCCCAGCATTTT. It translates to CASSLATGGAGQPQHF.

The rearrangement joins TRBV12-3 or TRBV12-4 to TRBJ2-3, with 10 bases that match TRBD2. The J segment lost 1 base and the V segment lost 0 bases, leaving 1 base of the junction unmatched. There are 16 residues in the CDR3. CDR3 nucleotide sequence: TGTGCCAGCAGTTTAGCGAGCGGGGGGGGCACAGATACGCAGTATTTT. Protein product: CASSLASGGGTDTQYF.